One TCR beta chain is described in this entry. The source of the sample is a study of blood T cell repertoires in COVID-19. Study-wide background: From the United States, Italy and Spain came samples of acute and convalescent COVID-19.

Trimming pared 0 bases from V and 0 bases from J, leaving 12 bases between. CDR3 length: 16 residues. CDR1 is GTSNPN, CDR2 SVGIG, per germline (reference sequence). Assay used: immunoSEQ multiplex PCR; TCRdb lists only in-frame clones, some missing. Of approximately 200,000 clones listed, approximately 90% are singletons. The TCR comes from a woman between 25 and 40 years old with acute or convalescent COVID-19. This sequence joins TRBV30 and TRBJ1-3; D gene unclear. Sequencing input: peripheral blood. The chain's CDR3 is CAWSVGGTVSGNTIYF. The CDR3 nucleotides are TGTGCCTGGAGTGTAGGAGGTACCGTCTCTGGAAACACCATATATTTT.